These 26 T cell receptor beta chains were all obtained from the same sample, sequenced in a study of beta chain features in type 1 diabetes. Every bit of the isolated RNA underwent reverse transcription, so sequencing read expressed TCRB transcripts. The protocol was immunoSEQ multiplex PCR, while the TCRdb copy is restricted to in-frame clones and leaves out a portion. Among fewer than 200,000 clones listed, 13% were seen once. What was sequenced was central memory CD4+ T cells from blood. These receptor sequences come from a woman under 30 in good health.

The V call is TRBV28, the J call TRBJ2-7, with D possibly TRBD1 on 7 matching bases. CDR3 length: 14 amino acids. Trimming cost V 7 bases and J 4 bases, with 17 bases left between them. Germline V lookup: CDR1 MDHEN, CDR2 SYDVKM. The CDR3 here is CASTLRQGGYEQYF. In DNA, the CDR3 is TGTGCCAGCACTCTGCGACAGGGAGGATACGAGCAGTACTTC.

This chain links TRBV6-6 with TRBJ2-5; TRBD1 matches at 7 bases. CDR1 MNHNY and CDR2 SVGAGI come from the germline V gene (reference sequence). V lost 6 bases, J lost 4 bases, and 8 bases stayed unmatched. The CDR3 spans 14 residues. CDR3 nucleotide sequence: TGTGCCAGCAGCACACCGGACAGGTCAGAGACCCAGTACTTC. This translates into CASSTPDRSETQYF.

The gene calls are TRBV11-3 and TRBJ2-1, with 7 nucleotides matching TRBD2. The J segment lost 9 bases and the V segment lost 5 bases, leaving 4 bases of the junction unmatched. Per the germline V gene, CDR1 is SGHNT and CDR2 is YENEEA. CDR3 size: 12 residues. CDR3 bases: TGTGCCAGCAGCCCTTCGGGGGGTGAGCAGTTCTTC. Translated, it gives CASSPSGGEQFF.

This clone has more than one count but fewer than ten. This chain joins TRBV2 and TRBJ2-3; D perhaps matches TRBD2 (5 bases). The V end was cut by 4 bases, the J end by 0 bases, with 11 bases between. CDR3 length: 15 amino acids. Germline V gives CDR1 SNHLY, CDR2 FYNNEI. This CDR3 reads CASSGGYPSTDTQYF. The DNA for the CDR3 is TGTGCCAGCAGTGGAGGGTACCCTAGCACAGATACGCAGTATTTT.

This clone was observed a few times. V usage is TRBV18 and J usage is TRBJ2-7, with 14 bases lining up with TRBD2. J gave up 4 bases and V 3 bases, and 5 bases lay outside the gene matches. The CDR3 consists of 16 residues. The V gene's germline CDR1 is KGHSH and CDR2 LQKENI. CDR3 bases: TGTGCCAGCTCACCCTCGGGACTAGCGGGAGCTTACGAGCAGTACTTC. Encoded protein: CASSPSGLAGAYEQYF.

This clone was picked up a small number of times. V is TRBV30 and J is TRBJ2-7; 7 bases line up with TRBD1. In germline, CDR1 is GTSNPN, CDR2 SVGIG (reference sequence). The trim removed 5 bases at V and 3 bases at J, leaving 7 bases unmatched. CDR3 size: 13 residues. Here the CDR3 reads CAWATGDGYEQYF. For the CDR3, the DNA is TGTGCCTGGGCAACAGGGGATGGCTACGAGCAGTACTTC.

This clone was found a few times. The V gene is TRBV29-1, the J gene TRBJ2-1; TRBD2 aligns across 7 bases. This CDR3 has 14 amino acids. CDR1 and CDR2 from the germline V gene are SQVTM and ANQGSEA. V trimming: 6 bases; J trimming: 1 base; junction bases outside the gene matches: 6. The CDR3 bases are TGCAGCGTCGGTTGGCGGGAGTCCTACAATGAGCAGTTCTTC. Translated: CSVGWRESYNEQFF.

V and J are TRBV7-2 and TRBJ1-1; D perhaps matches TRBD1 (6 bases). Trimming took off 1 base at V and 0 bases at J, with 9 bases between the two ends. CDR1 is SGHTA, CDR2 FQGNSA, per germline. The CDR3 covers 15 residues. CDR3 in DNA: TGTGCCAGCAGCTTAGGGTCAGGGGTGAACACTGAAGCTTTCTTT. Translation: CASSLGSGVNTEAFF.

The V call is TRBV14, the J call TRBJ1-2, with 7 positions matching TRBD1. Germline V lookup: CDR1 SGHDN, CDR2 FVKESK. The CDR3 consists of 15 residues. The V segment lost 0 bases and the J segment 8 bases; nucleotides outside the gene matches: 9. The CDR3 nucleotides read TGTGCCAGCAGCCAAGATTGGCAGGGGGTCGGCGGCTACACCTTC. Residues: CASSQDWQGVGGYTF.

This clone was seen a handful of times. The chain couples TRBV7-9 to TRBJ2-6; 9 positions agree with TRBD1. J lost 3 bases, V lost 4 bases, and 4 bases had no gene match. The CDR3 spans 16 residues. Per the germline V gene, CDR1 is SEHNR and CDR2 is FQNEAQ (reference sequence). The CDR3, as DNA: TGTGCCAGCAGCTCGGGACAGGGCTTTGGGGCCAACGTCCTGACTTTC. It is translated as CASSSGQGFGANVLTF.

Comments on this clone: Other DNA sequences in this sample translate to the same CDR3. CDR3 sequence: CAWSVQGGNQPQHF. In nucleotides, the CDR3 is TGTGCCTGGAGTGTGCAGGGGGGCAATCAGCCCCAGCATTTT. The genes are TRBV30 and TRBJ1-5; TRBD1 matches 7 bases. Germline V gene data show CDR1 as GTSNPN and CDR2 as SVGIG (reference sequence). V dropped 0 bases and J dropped 2; count of bases not matched to a gene: 1. There are 14 residues in the CDR3.

The CDR3 nucleotides read TGTGCCAGCAGCGTAGGGGGAGGCCGCAATGAGCAGTTCTTC. It is translated as CASSVGGGRNEQFF. The V call is TRBV9, the J call TRBJ2-1; weak D call: TRBD2 (6 bases). The length of the CDR3 is 14 residues. The germline V gene has CDR1 SGDLS and CDR2 YYNGEE. V was cut by 0 bases and J by 6 bases, with 10 bases left in between.

This clone has just a few counts. V gene TRBV30 combines with J gene TRBJ2-1; tentative D call: TRBD1 (5 bases). The V end was cut by 2 bases, the J end by 0 bases, with 14 bases between. Germline values: CDR1 GTSNPN, CDR2 SVGIG (reference sequence). This CDR3 region has 16 residues. The DNA for the CDR3 is TGTGCCTGGAGTCTCTCAGGGCGTTACTCCTACAATGAGCAGTTCTTC. The encoded protein is CAWSLSGRYSYNEQFF.

This clone was counted ten times or more. The rearrangement links TRBV23-1 to TRBJ2-7, with 7 bases matching TRBD2. TRBV23-1 is an open reading frame, and its role is uncertain. V trimming: 2 bases; J trimming: 3 bases; junction bases outside the gene matches: 7. This CDR3 is built from 15 residues. In DNA, the CDR3 is TGCGCCAGCAGTCAAAGGGGAGGGAAAGGCTACGAGCAGTACTTC. The encoded protein is CASSQRGGKGYEQYF.

The chain carries TRBV6-8 and TRBJ2-1, with D possibly TRBD1 on 8 matching bases. CDR1 MNHGY and CDR2 SAAAGT come from the germline V gene. The CDR3 contains 18 residues. Trimming removed 4 bases from V and 8 bases from J, with 27 bases in between. The DNA of the CDR3 is TGTGCCAGCAGTTCCCCAGACAGGGGAAGAGGGAGGGGATATGAGCAGTTCTTC. Translation: CASSSPDRGRGRGYEQFF.

This clone has more than one count but fewer than ten. The chain recombines TRBV6-5 with TRBJ2-7, with 8 bases that match TRBD2. V shed 4 bases and J 5 bases; nucleotides not matched to a gene: 10. There are 15 residues in the CDR3. Germline V gives CDR1 MNHEY, CDR2 SVGAGI. The CDR3 here is CASSSSGAGVDEQYF. The CDR3, as DNA: TGTGCCAGCAGTTCCTCAGGAGCGGGAGTTGACGAGCAGTACTTC.

The chain employs TRBV7-8 and TRBJ2-1; TRBD2 agrees at 9 bases. The CDR3 covers 15 residues. The trim removed 3 bases at V and 6 bases at J, leaving 6 bases unmatched. Germline V gives CDR1 SGHVS, CDR2 FQNEAQ. The CDR3 loop is CASSFRREGGNEQFF. The CDR3 nucleotides are TGTGCCAGCAGCTTTCGGCGGGAGGGCGGCAATGAGCAGTTCTTC.

In this sample, this clone turned up many times. The chain joins TRBV29-1 to TRBJ2-6, with 8 bases aligning to TRBD2. Per germline, CDR1 SQVTM and CDR2 ANQGSEA. CDR3 length equals 15 residues. V trimming: 3 bases; J trimming: 0 bases; junction bases outside the gene matches: 1. The CDR3 nucleotides are TGCAGCGTTGATGCGGGGGGCTCTGGGGCCAACGTCCTGACTTTC. It translates to CSVDAGGSGANVLTF.

The chain has TRBV11-1 and TRBJ2-7; 9 positions agree with TRBD1. CDR1 and CDR2 (germline): SGHAT, FQDESV (reference sequence). This CDR3 is 14 amino acids long. V shed 5 bases, J shed 4 bases, and the junction held 6 bases outside the gene matches. The CDR3 region has the DNA TGTGCCAGCAGCAACAGGGGGCAGGTATACGAGCAGTACTTC. Translating gives CASSNRGQVYEQYF.

This chain connects TRBV18 to TRBJ1-1, with D perhaps matching TRBD1 (5 bases). The CDR3 runs 16 residues. V lost 1 base to trimming and J lost 0 bases, with 12 bases between them. Germline CDR1 reads KGHSH; CDR2 reads LQKENI. For the CDR3, the DNA is TGTGCCAGCTCACCACGGCAGGGTCCCATGAACACTGAAGCTTTCTTT. Protein: CASSPRQGPMNTEAFF.

This clone was counted at least ten times. The chain has TRBV2 and TRBJ1-2; 9 bases fit TRBD1. CDR1 SNHLY and CDR2 FYNNEI come from the germline V gene. The length of the CDR3 is 12 residues. Germline trimming cut 5 bases from V and 6 bases from J; bases unmatched to any gene: 1. Here the CDR3 DNA reads TGTGCCAGCAGTCGACAGGGGGATGGCTACACCTTC. Its translation: CASSRQGDGYTF.

The chain combines TRBV27 with TRBJ2-1; D is possibly TRBD1 (6 bases). The CDR3 spans 13 residues. CDR1 MNHEY and CDR2 SMNVEV come from the germline V gene (reference sequence). Between the trimmed V and J ends, which lost 4 bases and 8 bases, there was a span of 12 bases. CDR3 amino acids: CASSSNRVHEQFF. The CDR3 DNA is TGTGCCAGCAGTTCTAACAGGGTACATGAGCAGTTCTTC.

This clone was seen a handful of times. The chain joins TRBV5-4 to TRBJ2-4; 11 bases fit TRBD1. The germline CDR1 and CDR2 sequences are SGHNT and YYREEE (reference sequence). The CDR3 is 13 residues long. V gave up 3 bases and J gave up 8 bases; unmatched junction bases: 1. The CDR3 DNA reads TGTGCCAGCAGCTGGGACAGGGGGTACATTCAGTACTTC. It specifies CASSWDRGYIQYF.

The chain carries TRBV18 and TRBJ2-2; D possibly corresponds to TRBD2 (5 bases). The CDR3 contains 15 residues. CDR1 and CDR2 from the germline V gene are KGHSH and LQKENI. The V end lost 2 bases, the J end lost 1 base, and 8 bases lay between the germline ends. For the CDR3, the DNA is TGTGCCAGCTCACCAGGCGGAGGGAACACCGGGGAGCTGTTTTTT. Translated: CASSPGGGNTGELFF.

A few counts support this clone. The chain combines TRBV28 with TRBJ1-5; perhaps TRBD1 as D (6 bases). Trimming pared 6 bases from V and 4 bases from J, leaving 16 bases between. The CDR3 is 15 amino acids. Germline loops: CDR1 MDHEN, CDR2 SYDVKM. Here the CDR3 reads CASRTGLGGNQPQHF. Written as DNA, the CDR3 is TGTGCCAGCAGAACAGGGCTGGGTGGTAATCAGCCCCAGCATTTT.

The chain employs TRBV5-1 and TRBJ1-1; tentative D call: TRBD1 (6 bases). Trimming cost V 0 bases and J 4 bases, with 16 bases left between them. This CDR3 contains 16 residues. In germline, CDR1 is SGHRS, CDR2 YFSETQ. The CDR3 here is CASSLGPLGATTEAFF. The CDR3 DNA follows: TGCGCCAGCAGCTTGGGACCATTGGGGGCCACCACTGAAGCTTTCTTT.